This TCR beta chain is from a study of blood T cell repertoires in COVID-19. This CDR3 has 17 amino acids. Trimming took off 2 bases at V and 0 bases at J, with 17 bases between the two ends. The germline CDR1 and CDR2 sequences are MGHRA and YSYEKL. TCRdb's table, derived via immunoSEQ multiplex PCR, lists solely in-frame clones and lacks some. The sample consists of 150,000 to 200,000 clones, roughly 83% of them appearing once. Specimen: peripheral blood. The chain has TRBV4-1 and TRBJ2-7; D is possibly TRBD1 (6 bases). This TCR derives from a woman aged 40-49 years with COVID-19, enrolled during active disease. The CDR3, as DNA: TGCGCCAGCAGCCAAATCCTGACGGCAGGGGTCTCCTACGAGCAGTACTTC. This translates into CASSQILTAGVSYEQYF.